This is a list of T cell receptor beta chains from one sample in a study of TIL therapy for anti-PD-1-resistant metastatic lung cancer. The data were produced by immunoSEQ multiplex PCR, yet TCRdb's version contains in-frame clones alone and is incomplete. The profile covers more than 55,000 clones, with approximately 80% appearing a single time and roughly 3% taken by the ten largest. This sample comprised blood, obtained at baseline. These receptors all stem from a person aged 30 to 80 with non-small cell lung cancer. The CDR3 runs from the conserved cysteine through the conserved F or W. The D gene is left open where the match is weak. Rows may omit the clone size; those that give it use once, few, many or a size class.

V	size	length	J	D	DNA	CDR3
TRBV5-4	.	15	TRBJ1-1	TRBD1	TGTGCCAGCAGCCCCCCCGGGGGACAGGGGCCTGAAGCTTTCTTT	CASSPPGGQGPEAFF
TRBV7-9	few	12	TRBJ2-7	.	TGTGCCAGCAGCTTAGCAACCTACGAGCAGTACTTC	CASSLATYEQYF
TRBV21-1	.	13	TRBJ2-4	.	TGTGCCAGCAGCAAAGAGGTCAAAAACATTCAGTACTTC	CASSKEVKNIQYF
TRBV19	medium-sized	13	TRBJ1-5	.	TGTGCCAGTAGTATCGCGTGGACTCAGCCCCAGCATTTT	CASSIAWTQPQHF
TRBV4-3	.	14	TRBJ1-1	.	TGCGCCAGCAGCCGAGCTTTCGTGTTCACTGAAGCTTTCTTT	CASSRAFVFTEAFF
TRBV23-1	.	19	TRBJ2-3	.	TGCGCCAGCAGTCAGTCAGTAAGAGGAGGGCCCAAGAGCACAGATACGCAGTATTTT	CASSQSVRGGPKSTDTQYF
TRBV12-3/TRBV12-4	.	13	TRBJ2-7	TRBD2	TGTGCCAGCAGTTTAAGACGGGGGGACGAGCAGTACTTC	CASSLRRGDEQYF
TRBV2	.	14	TRBJ1-4	TRBD1	TGTGCCAGCAGGGGGACAGCAACTAATGAAAAACTGTTTTTT	CASRGTATNEKLFF
TRBV10-3	.	14	TRBJ1-6	.	TGTGCCATATCGGACAGTGGAAATAATTCACCCCTCCACTTT	CAISDSGNNSPLHF
TRBV7-2	few	16	TRBJ1-3	TRBD1	TGTGCCAGCAGCTCGCGACAGGGAGGGACTGGAAACACCATATATTTT	CASSSRQGGTGNTIYF
TRBV9	.	13	TRBJ2-1	.	TGTGCCAGCAGCCGAGGCCACAGGGATGAGCAGTTCTTC	CASSRGHRDEQFF
TRBV10-1	.	14	TRBJ1-2	TRBD1	TGCGCCAGCAGTCCCGGGACAGGGTTGTATGGCTACACCTTC	CASSPGTGLYGYTF
TRBV29-1	.	12	TRBJ2-7	.	TGCAGCGTTGAAGATCAGGGCTACGAGCAGTACTTC	CSVEDQGYEQYF
TRBV4-1	.	17	TRBJ1-2	.	TGCGCCAGCAGCCAAGGGGGGGGGACTCCGGGTTCTTATGGCTACACCTTC	CASSQGGGTPGSYGYTF
TRBV2	.	14	TRBJ2-7	TRBD1	TGTGCCAGCAGTAGGGGGCAGCTCTCCTACGAGCAGTACTTC	CASSRGQLSYEQYF
TRBV11-3	once	14	TRBJ2-2	.	TGTGCCAGCAGCTTAGTTTATGGAGCCGGGGAGCTGTTTTTT	CASSLVYGAGELFF
TRBV10-3	once	12	TRBJ1-2	TRBD1	TGTGCCACTCAGGGGGGAGCGGATGGCTACACCTTC	CATQGGADGYTF
TRBV19	.	15	TRBJ2-3	TRBD2	TGTGCCAGTCAACGAACTAGCGGGGTGAGAGATACGCAGTATTTT	CASQRTSGVRDTQYF
TRBV27	.	11	TRBJ2-1	.	TGTGCCAGCAGTTCCGCAACGGGGCAGTTCTTC	CASSSATGQFF
TRBV2	.	16	TRBJ1-6	.	TGTGCCAGCACCCAAGTCCAAGGACCGACTAGTTCACCCCTCCACTTT	CASTQVQGPTSSPLHF
TRBV6-5	.	15	TRBJ2-3	.	TGTGCCAGCAGTCCCTATCCACGAGCTGGAGATACGCAGTATTTT	CASSPYPRAGDTQYF
TRBV28	.	14	TRBJ1-4	TRBD1	TGTGCCACCTGGGACAGGGGCATTAATGAAAAACTGTTTTTT	CATWDRGINEKLFF
TRBV6-5	.	15	TRBJ2-3	.	TGTGCCAGCAGTATTTTAACAGCTCGCACAGATACGCAGTATTTT	CASSILTARTDTQYF
TRBV7-9	.	13	TRBJ2-1	TRBD2	TGTGCCAGCAGCTTAGCGGGAGGGAATGAGCAGTTCTTC	CASSLAGGNEQFF
TRBV27	.	14	TRBJ1-1	.	TGTGCCAGCAGTTTATCTCAGGGCGGGACTGAAGCTTTCTTT	CASSLSQGGTEAFF
TRBV28	.	15	TRBJ1-4	.	TGTGCCAGCAGTTTAGCAGGTGGTACTAATGAAAAACTGTTTTTT	CASSLAGGTNEKLFF
TRBV12-5	.	12	TRBJ1-1	TRBD1	TGTGCTAGTGGTTTAGGACAGGGGACGGCTTTCTTT	CASGLGQGTAFF
TRBV6-2/TRBV6-3	.	17	TRBJ2-1	TRBD2	TGTGCCAGCAGTTACCCACCGGGACTAGCGGGGGGGGCCCTTCAGTTCTTC	CASSYPPGLAGGALQFF
TRBV7-2	few	13	TRBJ1-4	.	TGTGCCAGCGAGATCGCGGGTAGTGAAAAACTGTTTTTT	CASEIAGSEKLFF
TRBV7-8	.	14	TRBJ2-7	TRBD1	TGTGCCAGCAGCTCCTCGAGGGGCAGGGGGGAGCAGTACTTC	CASSSSRGRGEQYF
TRBV3-1/TRBV3-2	.	16	TRBJ2-1	.	TGTGCCAGCAGTTTTTTTCAGGGATACCCCTACAATGAGCAGTTCTTC	CASSFFQGYPYNEQFF
TRBV11-3	.	13	TRBJ2-7	.	TGTGCCAGCAGCCCGGGGACAAGCTACGAGCAGTACTTC	CASSPGTSYEQYF
TRBV5-1	.	11	TRBJ2-1	.	TGCGCCAGCAGCTTGTATAATGAGCAGTTCTTC	CASSLYNEQFF
TRBV28	.	16	TRBJ1-5	.	TGTGCCAGCTTTCCCGATGGGCAGGCGCGCAATCAGCCCCAGCATTTT	CASFPDGQARNQPQHF
TRBV7-3	.	16	TRBJ2-6	.	TGTGCCAGCAGCCTCAGAACTACCTCTGGGGCCAACGTCCTGACTTTC	CASSLRTTSGANVLTF
TRBV7-8	.	15	TRBJ1-2	.	TGTGCCAGCAGCTTAGTAGTTGGGACTTCCGATGGCTACACCTTC	CASSLVVGTSDGYTF
TRBV7-2	once	14	TRBJ2-7	.	TGTGCCAGCAGCTCCTCAAAGGGACCCTACGAGCAGTACTTC	CASSSSKGPYEQYF
TRBV6-5	.	15	TRBJ2-1	TRBD2	TGTGCCAGCAGTTTGGGACTAGCGGAATACAATGAGCAGTTCTTC	CASSLGLAEYNEQFF
TRBV12-3/TRBV12-4	.	13	TRBJ1-1	.	TGTGCCAGCAGCCGAGGGGGTCACACTGAAGCTTTCTTT	CASSRGGHTEAFF
TRBV7-2	.	16	TRBJ2-1	TRBD1	TGTGCCAGCAGCCCAGGGGGCAGGAGGGGGGACAATGAGCAGTTCTTC	CASSPGGRRGDNEQFF
TRBV25-1	.	14	TRBJ2-5	TRBD1	TGTGCCAGCAGACGGACAGGGGTGGCAGAGACCCAGTACTTC	CASRRTGVAETQYF
TRBV10-1	.	15	TRBJ2-2	TRBD1	TGCGCCAGCAGACCCGGGACAGCTAACACCGGGGAGCTGTTTTTT	CASRPGTANTGELFF
TRBV27	.	13	TRBJ2-7	.	TGTGCCAGCAGTTTGTTTTCGGGCTACGAGCAGTACTTC	CASSLFSGYEQYF
TRBV19	.	13	TRBJ2-1	TRBD1	TGTGCCAGTTATGGACAGGGGGCCGGTGAGCAGTTCTTC	CASYGQGAGEQFF
TRBV12-2	.	15	TRBJ1-2	.	TGTGCAAGTCGCTTACTCCCGGGACAGAACTATGGCTACACCTTC	CASRLLPGQNYGYTF
TRBV5-6	.	13	TRBJ1-4	.	TGTGCCAGCAGCTTTTCGGGTTGGGAAAAACTGTTTTTT	CASSFSGWEKLFF
TRBV7-3	few	18	TRBJ2-1	TRBD2	TGTGCCAGCAGCCCACTAGCGGGAGGGTTCGGCTCCTACAATGAGCAGTTCTTC	CASSPLAGGFGSYNEQFF